This TCR beta chain was profiled in a study of cytomegalovirus exposure and HLA in healthy donors. Study findings and constraints: Looking again later, the authors saw that most CMV-associated TCR beta chains seemed HLA-restricted. The dataset shows that most TCR sequences were rare, while some public TCRs occurred in many donors. A previous analysis found most TCR beta V segments productive roughly 90% or roughly 30% of the time.

Of note for this clone: Antigen specificity is unknown. This sample also contains other DNA sequences that code for the same CDR3.

Germline CDR1 is MGHDK and CDR2 is SYGVNS. The junction had 12 bases not matched to a gene; V was cut back by 8 bases and J by 8 bases. CDR3 size: 15 residues. Everyone who donated was a healthy bone marrow donor. 13 Jbeta primers and 60 Vbeta primers were used for the PCR. This table comes from immunoSEQ multiplex PCR, and its TCRdb copy is limited to in-frame clones, with some not included. The table shows some 150,000 clones, with approximately 82% occurring only once. V and J are TRBV25-1 and TRBJ1-6, with 7 bases aligning to TRBD1. Sequenced material: PBMCs. The origin of this receptor is a man aged 25-45 years in good health and CMV-seropositive. The DNA of the CDR3 is TGTGCCAGCGGAGAGGACAGGACACCTCATTCACCCCTCCACTTT. It is translated as CASGEDRTPHSPLHF.